This is a list of T cell receptor beta chains from one sample in a study of blood T cell repertoires in COVID-19. Using immunoSEQ multiplex PCR, the repertoire was profiled, and TCRdb retains in-frame clones only, with some absent. The table lists a few hundred thousand clones, 70% to 90% of them singletons. Sequencing was performed on PBMCs or T cells enriched from blood (not recorded which). These receptors were collected from a woman aged 18-29 years who had recovered from COVID-19. CDR3s include the opening cysteine and the closing phenylalanine or tryptophan. The order of the fields is D gene, J gene, clone size, V gene, CDR3 protein, CDR3 DNA. A D gene is named only where the DNA matches it firmly. Rows may omit the clone size; those that give it use once, few, many or a size class.

TRBD1 TRBJ1-6 - TRBV19 CASTKGQRNSPLHF TGTGCCAGTACCAAGGGACAGCGAAATTCACCCCTCCACTTT
- TRBJ2-1 once TRBV21-1 CASSKDGSGRVDEQFF TGTGCCAGCAGCAAAGATGGTAGCGGGAGGGTTGATGAGCAGTTCTTC
- TRBJ2-3 - TRBV19 CASSPARGVGTDTQYF TGTGCCAGTAGTCCGGCGCGAGGTGTTGGCACAGATACGCAGTATTTT
- TRBJ2-7 - TRBV5-5 CASSIRRATRPYF TGTGCCAGCAGCATCAGGCGGGCCACAAGGCCGTACTTC
- TRBJ1-2 - TRBV6-4 CASSDGMRGYTF TGTGCCAGCAGTGATGGTATGCGGGGCTACACCTTC
- TRBJ1-2 few TRBV10-2 CASSEGSIDYGYTF TGCGCCAGCAGTGAGGGCTCCATCGACTATGGCTACACCTTC
- TRBJ1-1 - TRBV5-1 CASSPLRAGAHVETAFF TGCGCCAGCAGCCCTTTAAGGGCGGGGGCGCATGTAGAGACCGCTTTCTTT
- TRBJ2-3 - TRBV4-1 CASGPLNTQYF TGCGCCAGTGGCCCGCTGAATACGCAGTATTTT
TRBD1 TRBJ1-1 - TRBV6-5 CASSYQGGTEAFF TGTGCCAGCAGTTACCAGGGGGGTACCGAAGCTTTCTTT
- TRBJ2-7 - TRBV12-3/TRBV12-4 CASSPGTWGEQYF TGTGCCAGCAGTCCCGGGACTTGGGGAGAGCAGTACTTC
- TRBJ1-5 - TRBV19 CASSTGNNQPQHF TGTGCCAGTAGTACAGGGAACAATCAGCCCCAGCATTTT
TRBD1 TRBJ2-1 - TRBV2 CASGQALYNEQFF TGTGCCAGCGGACAGGCCCTATACAATGAGCAGTTCTTC
- TRBJ2-2 - TRBV10-2 CASSPTNTGELFF TGCGCCAGCAGTCCCACAAACACCGGGGAGCTGTTTTTT
- TRBJ2-1 - TRBV3-1/TRBV3-2 CASSQEISGVKFF TGTGCCAGCAGCCAAGAGATCTCGGGAGTAAAGTTCTTC